One sample yielded the 25 T cell receptor beta chains listed below, sequenced in a study of T cell clones after liver transplantation. Profiled with immunoSEQ multiplex PCR; TCRdb holds only in-frame clones, not every one. The sample carries roughly 120,000 clones, about nine tenths recorded once. The sample was CD4+ T cells from blood, taken 12 months after liver transplant. Every receptor here comes from a human patient who received a liver transplant. Some of the T cells might come from the graft donor.

This chain uses TRBV2 with TRBJ1-2; 8 nucleotides align to TRBD1. Germline assignment: CDR1 SNHLY and CDR2 FYNNEI. The CDR3 contains 13 residues. Trimming cost V 6 bases and J 4 bases; bases outside gene matches: 4. The CDR3 region has the DNA TGTGCCAGCAGCACTGGACAGGGCTATGGCTACACCTTC. It codes for CASSTGQGYGYTF.

This clone was detected once. The chain carries TRBV7-2 and TRBJ1-5, with TRBD1 matching over 7 bases. V lost 5 bases, J lost 11 bases, and 9 bases stayed unmatched. The CDR3 is 13 amino acids. Germline CDR1 is SGHTA and CDR2 is FQGNSA. The CDR3 protein is CASSLGQRSAQHF. DNA of the CDR3: TGTGCCAGCAGCCTGGGACAGCGCTCCGCCCAGCATTTT.

V is TRBV13 and J is TRBJ2-5, with D possibly TRBD1 on 5 matching bases. V was pared by 2 bases and J by 1 base, with 8 bases between. The CDR3 loop spans 14 amino acids. Germline CDR1 is PRHDT and CDR2 is FYEKMQ (reference sequence). The CDR3 DNA follows: TGTGCCAGCAGCTTAAAGACAGCCCAAGAGACCCAGTACTTC. It yields the protein CASSLKTAQETQYF.

The chain has TRBV11-2 and TRBJ2-6; D is perhaps TRBD1 (6 bases). Germline values: CDR1 SGHAT, CDR2 FQNNGV. This CDR3 spans 16 amino acids. V gave up 4 bases and J gave up 2 bases, with 12 bases separating them. CDR3 loop: CASSWITGTGANVLTF. CDR3 in DNA: TGTGCCAGCAGCTGGATCACAGGGACTGGGGCCAACGTCCTGACTTTC.

A remark on this clone: An end of the junction differs from the germline gene, which may be a read error. V usage is TRBV2 and J usage is TRBJ2-5; weak D call: TRBD1 (5 bases). The CDR3 is made up of 11 amino acids. Germline V CDR1 and CDR2: SNHLY, FYNNEI. The CDR3 spells CASSEFQGRDF. CDR3 nucleotides: TGTGCCAGCAGTGAATTCCAGGGTCGTGACTTC.

The table lists this clone with a count of one. J is TRBJ1-1 and V is TRBV29-1; maybe TRBD1 (5 bases). The CDR3 length is 15 residues. Germline V gene lookup returns CDR1 SQVTM and CDR2 ANQGSEA. Trimming pared 4 bases from V and 0 bases from J, leaving 15 bases between. Written as DNA, the CDR3 is TGCAGCGTTGGTCGGCGGGGCGAGGTGAACACTGAAGCTTTCTTT. The encoded protein is CSVGRRGEVNTEAFF.

This chain joins TRBV4-1 and TRBJ2-2; TRBD2 matches 7 bases. Germline V gene lookup returns CDR1 MGHRA and CDR2 YSYEKL. CDR3 size: 14 residues. J was trimmed by 4 bases and V by 8 bases; bases with no gene match: 7. CDR3 sequence: CASRRGEGTGELFF. The CDR3 DNA is TGCGCCAGCCGACGGGGGGAGGGCACCGGGGAGCTGTTTTTT.

V is TRBV29-1 and J is TRBJ1-2; possibly TRBD1 for D (5 bases). The germline V gene encodes CDR1 SQVTM and CDR2 ANQGSEA. Deletions cut 5 bases from V and 8 bases from J, with 21 bases between. The CDR3 sequence is 14 residues long. CDR3 region: CSVLNSGTLGGYTF. Written as DNA, the CDR3 is TGCAGCGTTCTCAACTCCGGGACCCTTGGCGGCTACACCTTC.

This chain connects TRBV6-5 to TRBJ1-5; tentatively, D is TRBD1 (6 bases). V lost 6 bases to trimming and J lost 11 bases, with 14 bases between them. Germline V CDR1 and CDR2: MNHEY, SVGAGI. The length of the CDR3 is 12 residues. CDR3 loop: CASRRTAGSQHF. In DNA, the CDR3 is TGTGCCAGCAGGAGGACAGCCGGGTCCCAGCATTTT.

The rearrangement uses TRBV28 and TRBJ2-3; 9 nucleotides align to TRBD2. Germline V gives CDR1 MDHEN, CDR2 SYDVKM. Trimming took 6 bases from V and 2 from J; bases not matched to a gene: 3. The CDR3 length is 14 residues. CDR3 sequence (DNA): TGTGCCAGCAGCACTAGCGGGCACACAGATACGCAGTATTTT. As protein: CASSTSGHTDTQYF.

This chain uses TRBV28 with TRBJ1-1; D gene uncertain. This CDR3 region has 13 residues. The V end was cut by 1 base, the J end by 1 base, with 4 bases between. CDR1 is MDHEN and CDR2 is SYDVKM in the germline V gene. CDR3 region: CASSLFWNTEAFF. In DNA form, the CDR3 reads TGTGCCAGCAGTTTATTTTGGAACACTGAAGCTTTCTTT. Using reference TRBV28 and TRBJ1-1 for the parts outside the CDR3, the full variable domain is DVKVTQSSRYLVKRTGEKVFLECVQDMDHENMFWYRQDPGLGLRLIYFSYDVKMKEKGDIPEGYSVSREKKERFSLILESASTNQTSMYLCASSLFWNTEAFFGQGTRLTVV.

The V and J genes are TRBV9 and TRBJ2-5; no reliable D call. Germline CDR1 SGDLS, CDR2 YYNGEE. The CDR3 spans 13 residues. Trimming left V 1 base short and J 4 bases short, with 8 bases between. CDR3 loop: CASSVRTGETQYF. As DNA, the CDR3 is TGTGCCAGCAGCGTAAGGACGGGAGAGACCCAGTACTTC.

This clone came up once. This sequence joins TRBV25-1 and TRBJ1-2; no clear D gene. This CDR3 region has 13 residues. CDR1 is MGHDK and CDR2 is SYGVNS in the germline V gene. Trimming pared 1 base from V and 2 bases from J, leaving 5 bases between. The CDR3 bases are TGTGCCAGCAGTGAATCCTTGAACTATGGCTACACCTTC. It encodes CASSESLNYGYTF.

The chain recombines TRBV11-3 with TRBJ2-7; possible D gene TRBD1, 7 bases. With 1 base removed from V and 1 base from J, the gap between germline ends came to 11 bases. Germline V gives CDR1 SGHNT, CDR2 YENEEA. This CDR3 is 15 amino acids long. The CDR3 DNA is TGTGCCAGCAGCTTAGGCCAGGGGGGATCCTACGAGCAGTACTTC. Translating gives CASSLGQGGSYEQYF. Filled out from reference TRBV11-3 and TRBJ2-7, the complete variable domain reads EAGVVQSPRYKIIEKKQPVAFWCNPISGHNTLYWYLQNLGQGPELLIRYENEEAVDDSQLPKDRFSAERLKGVDSTLKIQPAELGDSAVYLCASSLGQGGSYEQYFGPGTRLTVT.

The gene calls are TRBV12-5 and TRBJ2-5; tentatively, D is TRBD1 or TRBD2 (5 bases each). The V gene lost 3 bases and the J gene lost 5 bases, with 25 bases spanning the gap. The CDR3 loop spans 18 amino acids. The germline CDR1 and CDR2 sequences are LGHNT and FRNRAP. The chain's CDR3 is CASGFPPAWGIGRETQYF. In nucleotides, the CDR3 is TGTGCTAGTGGTTTCCCACCGGCTTGGGGGATCGGGCGGGAGACCCAGTACTTC. The full variable domain, rest sourced from reference TRBV12-5 and TRBJ2-5, is DARVTQTPRHKVTEMGQEVTMRCQPILGHNTVFWYRQTMMQGLELLAYFRNRAPLDDSGMPKDRFSAEMPDATLATLKIQPSEPRDSAVYFCASGFPPAWGIGRETQYFGPGTRLLVL.

The chain carries TRBV20-1 and TRBJ2-5, with D uncertain. This CDR3 is 11 amino acids long. The V end lost 6 bases, the J end lost 5 bases, and 10 bases lay between the germline ends. CDR1 is DFQATT and CDR2 is SNEGSKA in the germline V gene (reference sequence). The CDR3: CSAFLGETQYF. CDR3 bases: TGCAGTGCATTTTTGGGGGAGACCCAGTACTTC.

This sequence joins TRBV29-1 and TRBJ2-7; D gene ambiguous. V was trimmed by 0 bases and J by 4 bases, leaving 7 bases between them. The CDR3 has 12 amino acids. Germline lookup yields CDR1 SQVTM and CDR2 ANQGSEA. CDR3 sequence: CSVEDRAYEQYF. The DNA for the CDR3 is TGCAGCGTTGAAGACCGGGCTTACGAGCAGTACTTC.

J is TRBJ2-7 and V is TRBV5-6; 7 bases are a match to TRBD1. J lost 3 bases, V lost 3 bases, and 3 bases had no gene match. The germline V gene has CDR1 SGHDT and CDR2 YYEEEE. This CDR3 is built from 13 residues. The CDR3 sequence is CASSSGTVYEQYF. CDR3 DNA: TGTGCCAGCAGCTCCGGGACAGTCTACGAGCAGTACTTC.

This sequence joins TRBV5-1 and TRBJ1-4; no reliable D call. V shed 1 base and J shed 4 bases, with 5 bases lying between them. This CDR3 has 13 amino acids. CDR1 and CDR2 from the germline V gene are SGHRS and YFSETQ. CDR3 region: CASSLNGNEKLFF. The CDR3 nucleotides read TGCGCCAGCAGCTTGAACGGTAATGAAAAACTGTTTTTT.

The chain carries TRBV6-5 and TRBJ2-7, with 7 bases lining up with TRBD1. The V gene's germline CDR1 is MNHEY and CDR2 SVGAGI. V was pared by 2 bases and J by 3 bases, with 4 bases of the junction left unmatched. The CDR3 runs to 14 residues. The CDR3 DNA is TGTGCCAGCAGTTACGGGACAGTTAACTACGAGCAGTACTTC. Its protein is CASSYGTVNYEQYF.

The chain uses TRBV6-5 and TRBJ2-5; D may match TRBD1 or TRBD2 (5 bases each). The CDR3 extends over 14 amino acids. V dropped 0 bases and J dropped 5 bases, with 10 bases sitting between them. Germline lookup yields CDR1 MNHEY and CDR2 SVGAGI. Here the CDR3 reads CASSYSGTIETQYF. The CDR3 coding sequence is TGTGCCAGCAGTTACTCAGGGACGATCGAGACCCAGTACTTC.

The rearrangement links TRBV10-3 to TRBJ1-3, with 9 bases aligning to TRBD1. The CDR3 runs to 14 residues. Unmatched junction bases numbered 5, after V lost 2 bases and J lost 9 bases. Germline V CDR1 and CDR2: ENHRY, SYGVKD. The CDR3 here is CAISETGTGSTIYF. The CDR3 DNA reads as TGTGCCATCAGTGAGACCGGGACAGGGTCCACCATATATTTT.

This clone was found once. This chain uses TRBV5-1 with TRBJ1-1, with TRBD1 matching 7 bases. Per the germline V gene, CDR1 is SGHRS and CDR2 is YFSETQ. The CDR3 sequence is 15 residues long. V lost 1 base to trimming and J lost 2 bases; unmatched junction nucleotides: 5. The CDR3 is CASSLRQGVNTEAFF. CDR3 in DNA: TGCGCCAGCAGCTTGCGGCAGGGGGTTAACACTGAAGCTTTCTTT.

The gene calls are TRBV13 and TRBJ2-7; 9 bases match TRBD1. The trim removed 5 bases at V and 5 bases at J, leaving 7 bases unmatched. The CDR3 length is 14 residues. Germline assignment: CDR1 PRHDT and CDR2 FYEKMQ (reference sequence). The CDR3 protein is CASSARDRVNEQYF. DNA for the CDR3: TGTGCCAGCAGCGCCCGGGACAGGGTCAACGAGCAGTACTTC.

The J gene is TRBJ2-7, the V gene TRBV2, with D possibly TRBD1 on 5 matching bases. V was clipped by 4 bases and J by 3 bases, with 10 bases between them. The CDR3 runs to 13 residues. Germline V CDR1 and CDR2: SNHLY, FYNNEI. CDR3 sequence reads: CASSGRTYYEQYF. The CDR3 nucleotides are TGTGCCAGCAGTGGGCGGACATACTACGAGCAGTACTTC.